This TCR beta chain was retrieved from a study of T-cell memory formation after mild COVID-19. In the case of this clonotype: The target antigen is unknown.

The CDR3 consists of 13 residues. V lost 3 bases to trimming and J lost 3 bases, with 8 bases between them. The germline gives CDR1 KGHSH, CDR2 LQKENI. The study's findings and limits: Clones shrinking between day 15 and 85 showed a balanced CD4/CD8 split, and those that grew later tilted toward CD4+.

TCRdb ran MiXCR on the 5' RACE reads and lists one entry per CDR3 protein. Of some 450,000 distinct CDR3 sequences in the sample, about a sixth were seen once. The TCR originated in a man in his late teens or twenties who had mild COVID-19 (a few samples of this study predate the infection). Cell type and time point are not known. This chain uses TRBV18 with TRBJ2-5; tentatively, D is TRBD1 (5 bases). The sample consisted of PBMCs or a T cell subset sorted from them (not recorded which). CDR3 DNA sequence: TGTGCCAGCTCACCGACAGCAGAAGAGACCCAGTACTTC. It encodes CASSPTAEETQYF.